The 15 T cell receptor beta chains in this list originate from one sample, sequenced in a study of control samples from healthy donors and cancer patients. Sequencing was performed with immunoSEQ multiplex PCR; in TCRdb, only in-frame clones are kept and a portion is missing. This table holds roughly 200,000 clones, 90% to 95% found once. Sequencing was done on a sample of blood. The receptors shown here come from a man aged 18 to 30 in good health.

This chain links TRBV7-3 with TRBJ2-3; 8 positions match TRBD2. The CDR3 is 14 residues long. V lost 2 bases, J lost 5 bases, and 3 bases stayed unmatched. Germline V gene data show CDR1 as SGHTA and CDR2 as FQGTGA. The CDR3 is CASSLEAGEDTQYF. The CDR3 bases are TGTGCCAGCAGCTTAGAAGCGGGGGAAGATACGCAGTATTTT.

The CDR3 sequence is CASSQDVLAGVRDTQYF. The CDR3 coding sequence is TGTGCCAGCAGCCAAGATGTACTAGCGGGGGTGAGGGATACGCAGTATTTT. The chain recombines TRBV14 with TRBJ2-3; 11 nucleotides align to TRBD2. With 0 bases clipped from V and 6 bases from J, the junction kept 8 bases outside the gene matches. Looked up from germline, CDR1 is SGHDN and CDR2 is FVKESK. This CDR3 region has 17 residues.

The CDR3 is CASRAPGTGDTGELFF. CDR3 nucleotides: TGTGCCAGCAGAGCCCCCGGGACAGGGGACACCGGGGAGCTGTTTTTT. This chain joins TRBV9 and TRBJ2-2; 10 bases are shared with TRBD1. The CDR3 has 16 amino acids. The V gene end was trimmed by 5 bases and the J gene end by 3 bases; junction bases not matched to a gene: 7. From germline, CDR1 is SGDLS and CDR2 YYNGEE.

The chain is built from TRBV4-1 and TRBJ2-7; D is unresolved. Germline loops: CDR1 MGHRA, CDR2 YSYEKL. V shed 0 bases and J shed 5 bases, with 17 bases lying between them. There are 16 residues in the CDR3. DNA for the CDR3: TGCGCCAGCAGCCAAGAAGCCCAGAAACCCTTGCACGAGCAGTACTTC. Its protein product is CASSQEAQKPLHEQYF.

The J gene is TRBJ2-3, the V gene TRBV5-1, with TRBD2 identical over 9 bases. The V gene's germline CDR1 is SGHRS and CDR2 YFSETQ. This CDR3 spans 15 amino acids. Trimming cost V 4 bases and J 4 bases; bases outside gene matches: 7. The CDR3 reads CASSAGLAISDTQYF. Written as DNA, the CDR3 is TGCGCCAGCAGCGCGGGACTAGCCATCTCAGATACGCAGTATTTT. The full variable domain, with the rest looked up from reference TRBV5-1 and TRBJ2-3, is KAGVTQTPRYLIKTRGQQVTLSCSPISGHRSVSWYQQTPGQGLQFLFEYFSETQRNKGNFPGRFSGRQFSNSRSEMNVSTLELGDSALYLCASSAGLAISDTQYFGPGTRLTVL.

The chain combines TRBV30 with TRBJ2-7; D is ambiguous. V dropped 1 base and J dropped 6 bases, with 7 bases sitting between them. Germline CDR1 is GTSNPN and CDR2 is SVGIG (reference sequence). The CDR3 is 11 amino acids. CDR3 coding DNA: TGTGCCTGGAGTGAGGTTACCGAGCAGTACTTC. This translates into CAWSEVTEQYF.

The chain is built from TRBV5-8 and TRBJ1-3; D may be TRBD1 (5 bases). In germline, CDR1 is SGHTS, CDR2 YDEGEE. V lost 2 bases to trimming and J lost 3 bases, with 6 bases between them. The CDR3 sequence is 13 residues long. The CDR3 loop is CASSLTGGNTIYF. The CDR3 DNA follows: TGTGCCAGCAGCTTAACAGGTGGAAACACCATATATTTT.

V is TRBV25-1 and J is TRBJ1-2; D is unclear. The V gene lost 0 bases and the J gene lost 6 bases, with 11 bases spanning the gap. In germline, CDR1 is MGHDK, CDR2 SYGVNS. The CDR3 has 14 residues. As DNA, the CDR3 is TGTGCCAGCAGTGAATATAATGATGGGGATGGCTACACCTTC. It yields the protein CASSEYNDGDGYTF.

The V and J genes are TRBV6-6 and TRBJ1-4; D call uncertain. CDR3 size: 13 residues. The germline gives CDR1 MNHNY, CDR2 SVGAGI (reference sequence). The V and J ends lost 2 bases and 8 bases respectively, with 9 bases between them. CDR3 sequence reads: CASSYREGEKLFF. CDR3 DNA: TGTGCCAGCAGTTACAGGGAAGGGGAAAAACTGTTTTTT.

DNA of the CDR3: TGTGCCAGCAGTGCCCGACAGCCGATCTATGGCTACACCTTC. Encoded protein: CASSARQPIYGYTF. The chain recombines TRBV2 with TRBJ1-2, with a possible D match to TRBD1 (5 bases). CDR1 is SNHLY and CDR2 is FYNNEI in the germline V gene. CDR3 length: 14 amino acids. Trimming pared 4 bases from V and 4 bases from J, leaving 13 bases between.

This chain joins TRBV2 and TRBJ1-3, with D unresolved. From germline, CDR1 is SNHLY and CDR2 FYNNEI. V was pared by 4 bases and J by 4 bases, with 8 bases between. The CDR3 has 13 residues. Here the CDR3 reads CASSGFGGNTIYF. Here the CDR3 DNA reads TGTGCCAGCAGTGGGTTCGGGGGAAACACCATATATTTT.

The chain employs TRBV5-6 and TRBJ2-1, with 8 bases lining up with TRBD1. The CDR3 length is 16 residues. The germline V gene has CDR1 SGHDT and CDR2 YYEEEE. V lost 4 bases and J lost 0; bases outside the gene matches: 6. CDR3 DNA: TGTGCCAGCAGCCTAGGACAGGGCAGCTCCTACAATGAGCAGTTCTTC. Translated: CASSLGQGSSYNEQFF. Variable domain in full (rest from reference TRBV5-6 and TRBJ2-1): DAGVTQSPTHLIKTRGQQVTLRCSPKSGHDTVSWYQQALGQGPQFIFQYYEEEERQRGNFPDRFSGHQFPNYSSELNVNALLLGDSALYLCASSLGQGSSYNEQFFGPGTRLTVL.

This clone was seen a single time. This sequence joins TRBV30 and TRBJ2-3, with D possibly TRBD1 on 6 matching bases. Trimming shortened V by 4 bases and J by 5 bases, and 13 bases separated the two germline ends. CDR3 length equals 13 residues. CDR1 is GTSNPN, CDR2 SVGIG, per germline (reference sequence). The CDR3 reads CAWKQGGKDTQYF. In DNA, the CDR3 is TGTGCCTGGAAACAGGGTGGTAAAGATACGCAGTATTTT.

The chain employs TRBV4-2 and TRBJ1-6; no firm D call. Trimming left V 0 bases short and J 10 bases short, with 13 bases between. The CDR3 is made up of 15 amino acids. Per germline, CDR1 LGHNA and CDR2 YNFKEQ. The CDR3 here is CASSQEGGGGSPLHF. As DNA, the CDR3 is TGTGCCAGCAGCCAAGAAGGAGGCGGAGGATCACCCCTCCACTTT.

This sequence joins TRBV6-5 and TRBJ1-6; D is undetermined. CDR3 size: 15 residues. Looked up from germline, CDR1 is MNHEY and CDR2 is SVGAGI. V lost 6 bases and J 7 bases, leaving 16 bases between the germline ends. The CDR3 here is CASSNHRIENSPLHF. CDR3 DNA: TGTGCCAGCAGCAATCACCGTATAGAGAATTCACCCCTCCACTTT.